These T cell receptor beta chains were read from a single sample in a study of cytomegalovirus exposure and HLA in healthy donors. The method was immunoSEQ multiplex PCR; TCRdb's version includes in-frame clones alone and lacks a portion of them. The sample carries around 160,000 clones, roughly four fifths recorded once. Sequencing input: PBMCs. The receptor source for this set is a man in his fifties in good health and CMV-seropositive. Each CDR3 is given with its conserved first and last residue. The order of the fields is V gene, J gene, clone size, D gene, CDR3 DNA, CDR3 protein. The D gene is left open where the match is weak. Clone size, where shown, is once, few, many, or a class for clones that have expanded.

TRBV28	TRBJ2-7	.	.	TGTGCCAGCAGTTTACGGGGTTACGAGCAGTACTTC	CASSLRGYEQYF
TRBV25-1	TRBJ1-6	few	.	TGTGCCAGCAGCCGGGACACAAATTCACCCCTCCACTTT	CASSRDTNSPLHF
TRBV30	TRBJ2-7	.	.	TGTGCCACCTCCCGGGACACCTACGAGCAGTACTTC	CATSRDTYEQYF
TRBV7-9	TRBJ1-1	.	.	TGTTCCAGCAGCTTGGGAGGGCTGCTCTTTTCGGACACTGAAGCTTTCTTT	CSSSLGGLLFSDTEAFF
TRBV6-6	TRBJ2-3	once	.	TGTGCCAGCAGTGTTCTAGCATATACGCAGTATTTT	CASSVLAYTQYF
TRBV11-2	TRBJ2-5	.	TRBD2	TGTGCCAGCAGCCCAGACCAACTAGCGGGACTTCAAGAGACCCAGTACTTC	CASSPDQLAGLQETQYF
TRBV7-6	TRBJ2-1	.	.	TGTGCCAGCAGCTTAGCCTCAGAATTATACAATGAGCAGTTCTTC	CASSLASELYNEQFF
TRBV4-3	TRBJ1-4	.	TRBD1	TGCGCCAGCAGCCGACTCGGGACAGAGAATGAAAAACTGTTTTTT	CASSRLGTENEKLFF
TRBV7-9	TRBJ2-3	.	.	TGTGCCAGCAGTGTACAGTTATTACACCCAGATACGCAGTATTTT	CASSVQLLHPDTQYF
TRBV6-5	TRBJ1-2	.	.	TGTGCCAGCAGTTACTCAGGGAGGAACTATGGCTACACCTTC	CASSYSGRNYGYTF
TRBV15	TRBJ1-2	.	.	TGTGCCACCAGCAGAGATGATTTTGCGGGAGAAGCGGCGTATGGCTACACCTTC	CATSRDDFAGEAAYGYTF
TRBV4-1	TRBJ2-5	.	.	TGCGCCAGCTCAGACAGAAACCAAGAGACCCAGTACTTC	CASSDRNQETQYF
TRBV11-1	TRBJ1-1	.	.	TGTGCCAGCAGCTTAAGGCGGGGTTTTGAAGCTTTCTTT	CASSLRRGFEAFF
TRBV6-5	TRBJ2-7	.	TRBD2	TGTGCCAGCAGTTACTCCCGGGGGGGAACCTACGAGCAGTACTTC	CASSYSRGGTYEQYF
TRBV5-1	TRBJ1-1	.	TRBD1	TGCGCCAGCAGCGGAGGGACAGTCAACACTGAAGCTTTCTTT	CASSGGTVNTEAFF
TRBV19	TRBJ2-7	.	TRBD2	TGTGCCAGTAGTATAGATTTGGGACTAGCGGGAGATGAGCAGTACTTC	CASSIDLGLAGDEQYF
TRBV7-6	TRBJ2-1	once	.	TGTGCCAGCAGCTTCGCGGGGCACTACAATGAGCAGTTCTTC	CASSFAGHYNEQFF
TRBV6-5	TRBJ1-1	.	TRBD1	TGTGCCAGCAGTAAACAGGGGCTCGCGGACACTGAAGCTTTCTTT	CASSKQGLADTEAFF
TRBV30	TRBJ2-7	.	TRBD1	TGTGCCTCGGGACAGGGGGAGTACGAGCAGTACTTC	CASGQGEYEQYF
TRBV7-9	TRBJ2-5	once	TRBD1	TGTGCCAGCAGAACAGGGGATGAGACCCAGTACTTC	CASRTGDETQYF
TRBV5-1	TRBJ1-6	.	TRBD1	TGCGCCAGCAGTTTACCCGGGACAGCTAATTCACCCCTCCACTTT	CASSLPGTANSPLHF
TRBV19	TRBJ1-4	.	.	TGTGCCAGTAGTTTTAGCAGGGTTGAAAAACTGTTTTTT	CASSFSRVEKLFF
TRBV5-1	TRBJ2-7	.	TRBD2	TGCGCCAGCACCCCCGGAGGGGGCTTAGCGGGAGGGCCGCGGGAGCAGTACTTC	CASTPGGGLAGGPREQYF
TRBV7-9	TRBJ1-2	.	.	TGTGCCAGCAGCTTAATAAACTACGGCTACACCTTC	CASSLINYGYTF
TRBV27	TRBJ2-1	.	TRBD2	TGTGCCAGCAGCCTGACTAGCGGCTCCTACAATGAGCAGTTCTTC	CASSLTSGSYNEQFF
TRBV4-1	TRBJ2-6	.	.	TGCGCCAGCGCCGGGGGTACTGGGGCCAACGTCCTGACTTTC	CASAGGTGANVLTF
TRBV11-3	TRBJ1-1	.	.	TGTGCCAGCAGCTCAGGACAGAACACTGAAGCTTTCTTT	CASSSGQNTEAFF
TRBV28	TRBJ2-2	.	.	TGTGCCATAGTTGGGGCCGGCTCACGGACCGGGGAGCTGTTTTTT	CAIVGAGSRTGELFF
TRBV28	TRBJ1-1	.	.	TGTGCCAGCAGTTTATTGGACCCAGGGGTAAGCGAAGCTTTCTTT	CASSLLDPGVSEAFF
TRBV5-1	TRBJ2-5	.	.	TGCGCCAGCAGCCTCCGGGCTCCGGGGGAGACCCAGTACTTC	CASSLRAPGETQYF
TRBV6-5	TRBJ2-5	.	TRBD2	TGTGCCAGCAGCACCGGGACTAGCGGACAAGAGACCCAGTACTTC	CASSTGTSGQETQYF
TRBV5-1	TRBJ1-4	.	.	TGCGCCAGCAGCTGGACGACCGGGGGGACTAATGAAAAACTGTTTTTT	CASSWTTGGTNEKLFF
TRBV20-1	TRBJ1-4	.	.	TGCAGTGCTAGAGATTTTCCCGGGACATATTTT	CSARDFPGTYF
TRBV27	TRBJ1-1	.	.	TGTGCCAGCAGTTTTTCCAGGGGCGCGTACACTGAAGCTTTCTTT	CASSFSRGAYTEAFF
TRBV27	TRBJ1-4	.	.	TGTGCCTCCGGGGTTAATGAAAAACTGTTTTTT	CASGVNEKLFF
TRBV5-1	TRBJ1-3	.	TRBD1	TGCGCCAGCAGCTTGGAAGGGGGCCGAGGAAACACCATATATTTT	CASSLEGGRGNTIYF
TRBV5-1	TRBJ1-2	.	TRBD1	TGCGCCAGCAGCCAGGGACAGGGGAGCGGCTACACCTTC	CASSQGQGSGYTF
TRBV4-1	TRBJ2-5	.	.	TGCGCCAGCAGCCGGTGGGTGGGCGGGTGGTCAGAGGCCCAGTACTTC	CASSRWVGGWSEAQYF
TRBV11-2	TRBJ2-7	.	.	TGTGCCAGCACCCCCTCGCGGTTC	CASTPSRF
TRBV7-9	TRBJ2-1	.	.	TGTGCCAGCAGCTTTTCGCGGGAGCAGTTCTTC	CASSFSREQFF
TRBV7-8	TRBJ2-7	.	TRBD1	TGTGCCAGCAGCTTAGGGACAGGGGTGGCCTACGAGCAGTACTTC	CASSLGTGVAYEQYF
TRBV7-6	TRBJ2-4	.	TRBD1	TGTGCCAGCAGCCCGCTCGGACAGGGCGCCAAAAACATTCAGTACTTC	CASSPLGQGAKNIQYF
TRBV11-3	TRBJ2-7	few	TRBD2	TGTGCCAGCAGCAAGACTAGCGGGAGCTCCTACGAGCAGTACTTC	CASSKTSGSSYEQYF
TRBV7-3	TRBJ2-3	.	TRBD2	TGTGCCAGCAGCCCCGGGGGGTCCTCAGCGGGAGTTACGCAGTATTTT	CASSPGGSSAGVTQYF
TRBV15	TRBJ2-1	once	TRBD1	TGTGCCACCAGCACTACCGGGACAGAGAGTCTCTTC	CATSTTGTESLF
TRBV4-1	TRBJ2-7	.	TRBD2	TGCGCCAGCAGCCTAACCGGACTAGCGGGAGAGGGGGCCTACGAGCAGTACTTC	CASSLTGLAGEGAYEQYF
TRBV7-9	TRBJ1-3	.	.	TGTGCCAGCAGCCAGGACACAACTGGAAACACCATATATTTT	CASSQDTTGNTIYF
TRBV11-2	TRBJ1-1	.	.	TGTGCCAGCAGCTTACTGGCAGGGGTAACTGAAGCTTTCTTT	CASSLLAGVTEAFF